One sample yielded the 17 T cell receptor beta chains listed below, sequenced in a study of blood T cell repertoires in COVID-19. Clones were read by immunoSEQ multiplex PCR, and TCRdb kept only the in-frame ones, dropping some. This table has around 140,000 clones, about 86% appearing once. Material: peripheral blood. These receptors all come from a human donor in a cohort sampled during active COVID-19.

The rearrangement joins TRBV4-3 to TRBJ2-5; 10 positions match TRBD1. The CDR3 covers 15 residues. Germline V gene data show CDR1 as LGHNA and CDR2 as YSLEER. The junction had 6 bases not matched to a gene; V was cut back by 3 bases and J by 5 bases. The CDR3 sequence: CASSQAGTGDETQYF. The DNA of the CDR3 is TGCGCCAGCAGCCAGGCCGGGACAGGGGATGAGACCCAGTACTTC.

The J gene is TRBJ1-1, the V gene TRBV7-6; no reliable D call. Looked up from germline, CDR1 is SGHVS and CDR2 is FNYEAQ. The CDR3 length is 17 residues. Trimming stripped 1 base from V and 6 bases from J, with 21 bases between. The CDR3 coding sequence is TGTGCCAGCAGCTTAGACAGTCGAATGACACCTAATCCTGAAGCTTTCTTT. Amino acids: CASSLDSRMTPNPEAFF.

The chain combines TRBV19 with TRBJ1-5; TRBD1 is a possible D gene (5 bases). The CDR3 extends over 16 amino acids. CDR1 LNHDA and CDR2 SQIVND come from the germline V gene (reference sequence). V was pared by 7 bases and J by 0 bases, with 16 bases between. CDR3 loop: CASKTGPRDSNQPQHF. In nucleotides, the CDR3 is TGTGCCAGTAAAACAGGACCTAGGGATAGCAATCAGCCCCAGCATTTT. The variable domain in full, completed from reference TRBV19 and TRBJ1-5, reads DGGITQSPKYLFRKEGQNVTLSCEQNLNHDAMYWYRQDPGQGLRLIYYSQIVNDFQKGDIAEGYSVSREKKESFPLTVTSAQKNPTAFYLCASKTGPRDSNQPQHFGDGTRLSIL.

The gene calls are TRBV5-6 and TRBJ2-5; D might be TRBD1 (6 bases). The V and J ends lost 0 bases and 3 bases respectively, with 12 bases between them. Germline V gene sequence: CDR1 SGHDT, CDR2 YYEEEE. The CDR3 is made up of 15 amino acids. The CDR3 protein is CASSLAFTGKETQYF. The CDR3 DNA sequence: TGTGCCAGCAGCTTGGCCTTTACAGGGAAAGAGACCCAGTACTTC.

V is TRBV6-6 and J is TRBJ1-2, with a tentative D call TRBD1 (6 bases). The V end lost 4 bases, the J end lost 5 bases, and 11 bases lay between the germline ends. Germline CDR1 reads MNHNY; CDR2 reads SVGAGI (reference sequence). CDR3 size: 13 residues. The CDR3 nucleotides are TGTGCCAGCAGTTTTACAGGGCAATATGGCTACACCTTC. Its protein product is CASSFTGQYGYTF.

This chain connects TRBV5-1 to TRBJ2-3, with 14 nucleotides matching TRBD2. Germline V lookup: CDR1 SGHRS, CDR2 YFSETQ. The V gene end was trimmed by 3 bases and the J gene end by 6 bases; junction bases not matched to a gene: 9. This CDR3 has 17 residues. The chain's CDR3 is CASSSGLAGGIGDTQYF. The CDR3, as DNA: TGCGCCAGCAGCTCTGGACTAGCGGGAGGAATTGGCGATACGCAGTATTTT.

This clone was counted ten times or more. The chain couples TRBV5-3 to TRBJ2-1; D not certain. TRBV5-3 is marked as an open reading frame, function uncertain. CDR3 size: 18 residues. Trimming removed 1 base from V and 6 bases from J, with 23 bases in between. This CDR3 is CARSLLYHQCGAGNEQFF. In DNA form, the CDR3 reads TGTGCCAGAAGCTTGTTATACCATCAGTGCGGCGCTGGCAATGAGCAGTTCTTC.

CDR3 amino acids: CASSFQREGVEQYF. CDR3 in DNA: TGTGCCAGCAGCTTCCAGCGGGAAGGGGTCGAGCAGTACTTC. This sequence joins TRBV7-8 and TRBJ2-7; 7 bases agree with TRBD2. In germline, CDR1 is SGHVS, CDR2 FQNEAQ. This CDR3 comprises 14 residues. V shed 3 bases and J 6 bases; nucleotides not matched to a gene: 8.

J is TRBJ1-4 and V is TRBV7-9, with TRBD1 matching over 7 bases. This CDR3 comprises 15 residues. V dropped 4 bases and J dropped 8; count of bases not matched to a gene: 10. Germline lookup yields CDR1 SEHNR and CDR2 FQNEAQ (reference sequence). The CDR3 sequence: CASSSTTGADEKLFF. The CDR3 coding sequence is TGTGCCAGCAGCTCTACTACAGGGGCGGACGAAAAACTGTTTTTT.

The genes are TRBV12-3 or TRBV12-4 and TRBJ2-7, with TRBD1 matching over 8 bases. This CDR3 is built from 12 residues. With V trimmed by 10 bases and J by 5 bases, 7 bases remained unmatched. In DNA, the CDR3 is TGTGCCACCGCGGACAGGGCAGACGAGCAGTACTTC. It yields the protein CATADRADEQYF.

The V call is TRBV5-1, the J call TRBJ2-1; D is undetermined. The germline V gene encodes CDR1 SGHRS and CDR2 YFSETQ. CDR3 size: 14 residues. With 4 bases removed from V and 0 bases from J, the gap between germline ends came to 8 bases. The CDR3 loop is CASSRESSYNEQFF. In DNA form, the CDR3 reads TGCGCCAGCAGCCGAGAGAGCTCCTACAATGAGCAGTTCTTC.

This clone was detected only once. V usage is TRBV7-2 and J usage is TRBJ1-5, with unresolved D. The CDR3 extends over 13 amino acids. Trimming shortened V by 4 bases and J by 7 bases, and 11 bases separated the two germline ends. The germline CDR1 and CDR2 sequences are SGHTA and FQGNSA. The CDR3 reads CASSSQIVQPQHF. CDR3 sequence (DNA): TGTGCCAGCAGCTCCCAGATTGTCCAGCCCCAGCATTTT. Combining the CDR3 with reference TRBV7-2 and TRBJ1-5 gives the whole variable domain GAGVSQSPSNKVTEKGKDVELRCDPISGHTALYWYRQSLGQGLEFLIYFQGNSAPDKSGLPSDRFSAERTGGSVSTLTIQRTQQEDSAVYLCASSSQIVQPQHFGDGTRLSIL.

V gene TRBV5-4 combines with J gene TRBJ1-2; 7 bases align to TRBD1. The CDR3 sequence is 13 residues long. V lost 5 bases to trimming and J lost 4 bases; unmatched junction nucleotides: 5. CDR1 SGHNT and CDR2 YYREEE come from the germline V gene (reference sequence). The CDR3 loop reads CASRRGQTYGYTF. CDR3 bases: TGTGCCAGCAGGAGGGGACAGACCTATGGCTACACCTTC. Variable domain in full (rest from reference TRBV5-4 and TRBJ1-2): ETGVTQSPTHLIKTRGQQVTLRCSSQSGHNTVSWYQQALGQGPQFIFQYYREEENGRGNFPPRFSGLQFPNYSSELNVNALELDDSALYLCASRRGQTYGYTFGSGTRLTVV.

The V and J genes are TRBV11-1 and TRBJ1-2; no reliable D call. This CDR3 is built from 15 residues. V lost 1 base to trimming and J lost 4 bases, with 13 bases between them. Germline V lookup: CDR1 SGHAT, CDR2 FQDESV (reference sequence). CDR3 loop: CASSLEGRGFYGYTF. The CDR3 nucleotides are TGTGCCAGCAGCTTAGAAGGGAGAGGATTCTATGGCTACACCTTC.

This chain uses TRBV4-2 with TRBJ2-5; tentatively, D is TRBD2 (5 bases). Germline V CDR1 and CDR2: LGHNA, YNFKEQ. Trimming cost V 0 bases and J 0 bases, with 5 bases left between them. The CDR3 is 14 amino acids. The CDR3 bases are TGTGCCAGCAGCCAAGACGGGGACCAAGAGACCCAGTACTTC. It translates to CASSQDGDQETQYF.

CDR3 nucleotide sequence: TGTGCCACCAGTGGCTCTCCTCGGACAGGCGGGGTCAACTATGGCTACACCTTC. This codes for CATSGSPRTGGVNYGYTF. The chain recombines TRBV24-1 with TRBJ1-2, with 7 bases lining up with TRBD1. The CDR3 loop spans 18 amino acids. The V and J ends lost 5 bases and 2 bases, in that order; junction bases with no gene match: 16. The germline gives CDR1 KGHDR, CDR2 SFDVKD.

This chain uses TRBV7-9 with TRBJ2-3, with D perhaps matching TRBD1 (5 bases). This CDR3 spans 13 amino acids. Trimming pared 5 bases from V and 6 bases from J, leaving 12 bases between. Germline CDR1 and CDR2: SEHNR and FQNEAQ (reference sequence). The CDR3 sequence is CASSPQTADTQYF. The CDR3 bases are TGTGCCAGCAGCCCCCAGACAGCGGATACGCAGTATTTT.